The 9 T cell receptor beta chains reported below all come from one sample, sequenced in a study of CD8+ T cells in alopecia areata. cDNA serving as the sequencing template came from extracted, reverse transcribed RNA. Assay: immunoSEQ multiplex PCR; the TCRdb copy retains only in-frame clones and omits some. The sample has 150,000 to 200,000 clones, 59% seen once. The material sequenced was CD4+ T cells sorted from blood, taken at week 0. These receptors were collected from a human donor with alopecia areata.

This clone was seen only a few times. The CDR3 DNA follows: TGCAGCTCCGCGAAAGGGTGGGGGGAGACCCAGTACTTC. Amino acid sequence: CSSAKGWGETQYF. The V call is TRBV29-1, the J call TRBJ2-5, with D perhaps being TRBD1 or TRBD2 (5 bases each). Looked up from germline, CDR1 is SQVTM and CDR2 is ANQGSEA. The V and J ends lost 8 bases and 5 bases respectively, with 18 bases between them. The CDR3 has 13 amino acids.

The chain carries TRBV5-6 and TRBJ1-6; D is possibly TRBD1 (5 bases). This CDR3 spans 16 amino acids. In germline, CDR1 is SGHDT, CDR2 YYEEEE. Trimming stripped 1 base from V and 4 bases from J, with 12 bases between. The CDR3 DNA reads as TGTGCCAGCAGCTTGTTAGGGGAACAGTATAATTCACCCCTCCACTTT. Protein product: CASSLLGEQYNSPLHF. Complete variable domain (other parts from reference TRBV5-6 and TRBJ1-6): DAGVTQSPTHLIKTRGQQVTLRCSPKSGHDTVSWYQQALGQGPQFIFQYYEEEERQRGNFPDRFSGHQFPNYSSELNVNALLLGDSALYLCASSLLGEQYNSPLHFGNGTRLTVT.

The rearrangement uses TRBV29-1 and TRBJ1-1; TRBD1 matches at 8 bases. CDR1 and CDR2 from the germline V gene are SQVTM and ANQGSEA. Germline trimming cut 5 bases from V and 12 bases from J; bases unmatched to any gene: 14. There are 13 residues in the CDR3. CDR3 amino acids: CSVPGTGIYRTFF. CDR3 DNA: TGCAGCGTTCCCGGGACAGGCATTTATCGAACTTTCTTT.

This chain joins TRBV18 and TRBJ2-7; D may be TRBD2 (6 bases). The germline CDR1 and CDR2 sequences are KGHSH and LQKENI. CDR3 size: 15 residues. The V and J ends lost 4 bases and 4 bases respectively, with 17 bases between them. The CDR3, as DNA: TGTGCCAGCTCACGGGACGCGGGACTCATATACGAGCAGTACTTC. This gives the protein CASSRDAGLIYEQYF.

V is TRBV30 and J is TRBJ2-5; D possibly corresponds to TRBD1 (7 bases). Germline CDR1 reads GTSNPN; CDR2 reads SVGIG (reference sequence). Deletions cut 2 bases from V and 1 base from J, with 14 bases between. The CDR3 loop spans 15 amino acids. CDR3: CAWSTEGAVQETQYF. The CDR3 DNA follows: TGTGCCTGGAGTACGGAGGGGGCGGTCCAAGAGACCCAGTACTTC.

The rearrangement links TRBV4-1 to TRBJ1-2, with D possibly TRBD1 on 5 matching bases. Trimming cost V 4 bases and J 6 bases, with 15 bases left between them. CDR1 MGHRA and CDR2 YSYEKL come from the germline V gene. This CDR3 has 14 residues. CDR3 DNA sequence: TGCGCCAGCAGCCCGACAGAGGGACGACATGGCTACACCTTC. This gives the protein CASSPTEGRHGYTF.

This clone was observed a handful of times. The chain has TRBV30 and TRBJ1-5, with 7 bases identical to TRBD1. Germline loops: CDR1 GTSNPN, CDR2 SVGIG (reference sequence). The CDR3 is 14 residues long. The V segment lost 0 bases and the J segment 7 bases; nucleotides outside the gene matches: 6. CDR3 sequence (DNA): TGTGCCTGGAGTGTAAGGGGGCGAGGGCAGCCCCAGCATTTT. This encodes CAWSVRGRGQPQHF. Together with reference TRBV30 and TRBJ1-5, the CDR3 gives the full variable domain: SQTIHQWPATLVQPVGSPLSLECTVEGTSNPNLYWYRQAAGRGLQLLFYSVGIGQISSEVPQNLSASRPQDRQFILSSKKLLLSDSGFYLCAWSVRGRGQPQHFGDGTRLSIL.

The chain employs TRBV6-1 and TRBJ2-2; 7 bases align to TRBD2. V lost 2 bases to trimming and J lost 3 bases; unmatched junction nucleotides: 6. The CDR3 sequence is 16 residues long. Germline V CDR1 and CDR2: MNHNS, SASEGT. The DNA of the CDR3 is TGTGCCAGCAGTGAACGTCGGGGGGTCCACACCGGGGAGCTGTTTTTT. Its translation: CASSERRGVHTGELFF.

As for this clone: In the same sample, other DNA sequences code for this CDR3. CDR3 nucleotides: TGCAGTGCTAGCCGCGACACTGAAGCTTTCTTT. Amino acid sequence: CSASRDTEAFF. V usage is TRBV20-1 and J usage is TRBJ1-1; D remains ambiguous. The germline V gene has CDR1 DFQATT and CDR2 SNEGSKA (reference sequence). CDR3 length: 11 residues. The V gene lost 3 bases and the J gene lost 3 bases, with 5 bases spanning the gap.